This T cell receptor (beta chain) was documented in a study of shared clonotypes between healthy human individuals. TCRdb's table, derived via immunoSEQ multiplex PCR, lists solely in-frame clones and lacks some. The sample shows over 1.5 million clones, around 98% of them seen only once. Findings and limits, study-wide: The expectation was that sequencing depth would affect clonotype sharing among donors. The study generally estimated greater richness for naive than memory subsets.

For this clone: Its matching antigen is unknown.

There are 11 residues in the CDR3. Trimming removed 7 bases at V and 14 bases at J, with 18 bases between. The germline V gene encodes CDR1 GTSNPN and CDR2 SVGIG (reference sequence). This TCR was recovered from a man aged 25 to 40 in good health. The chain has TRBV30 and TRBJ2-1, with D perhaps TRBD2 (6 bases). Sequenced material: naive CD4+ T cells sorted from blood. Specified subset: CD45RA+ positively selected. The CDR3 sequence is CAFATGESEFF. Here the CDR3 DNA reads TGTGCCTTCGCTACGGGAGAATCGGAGTTCTTC.